One and the same sample provided the 31 T cell receptor beta chains below, sequenced in a study of PD-1 blockade in classical Hodgkin lymphoma. Using immunoSEQ multiplex PCR, the repertoire was profiled, and TCRdb retains in-frame clones only, with some absent. The sample has around 40,000 clones, around 80% seen once. All patients relapsed after autologous stem cell transplantation, and brentuximab vedotin exposure varied. The sequencing used peripheral blood mononuclear cells (PBMCs), collected at baseline. The source of these receptors is a human donor with classical Hodgkin lymphoma.

The chain recombines TRBV30 with TRBJ2-3; TRBD1 matches 7 bases. V lost 2 bases, J lost 2 bases, and 7 bases stayed unmatched. The V gene's germline CDR1 is GTSNPN and CDR2 SVGIG (reference sequence). This CDR3 is 15 amino acids long. The DNA of the CDR3 is TGTGCCTGGAGTCCCGGGACAGCTAACACAGATACGCAGTATTTT. The encoded protein is CAWSPGTANTDTQYF.

The V call is TRBV4-3, the J call TRBJ1-2, with D maybe TRBD1 (6 bases). This CDR3 has 17 amino acids. Germline loops: CDR1 LGHNA, CDR2 YSLEER. Trimming took 4 bases from V and 8 from J, leaving 26 bases between them. This CDR3 is CASSRLYSGQGPGGYTF. The CDR3 DNA sequence: TGCGCCAGCAGCCGACTCTACAGTGGTCAGGGGCCTGGGGGCTACACCTTC.

The CDR3 protein is CASSLGGTSGGGETQYF. The DNA for the CDR3 is TGTGCCAGCAGCTTAGGCGGGACTAGCGGGGGTGGAGAGACCCAGTACTTC. V is TRBV7-9 and J is TRBJ2-5; 14 bases are shared with TRBD2. V was pared by 1 base and J by 4 bases, with 5 bases of the junction left unmatched. CDR3 length: 17 amino acids. Per germline, CDR1 SEHNR and CDR2 FQNEAQ (reference sequence).

This clone is a singleton in its sample. The J gene is TRBJ2-2, the V gene TRBV30; 7 bases align to TRBD2. Germline lookup yields CDR1 GTSNPN and CDR2 SVGIG (reference sequence). V gave up 0 bases and J gave up 5 bases; unmatched junction bases: 3. This CDR3 comprises 14 residues. CDR3 DNA sequence: TGTGCCTGGAGTGTGGGAGGGCAGACCGGGGAGCTGTTTTTT. As protein: CAWSVGGQTGELFF.

The chain joins TRBV29-1 to TRBJ2-7, with 7 bases fitting TRBD1. The CDR3 is 12 amino acids. From germline, CDR1 is SQVTM and CDR2 ANQGSEA. J was trimmed by 6 bases and V by 4 bases; bases with no gene match: 6. CDR3 coding DNA: TGCAGCGTTGTTGGGACAGCGAGCGAGCAGTACTTC. It codes for CSVVGTASEQYF.

The gene calls are TRBV19 and TRBJ2-3, with D uncertain. Germline CDR1 is LNHDA and CDR2 is SQIVND (reference sequence). Trimming left V 4 bases short and J 4 bases short, with 9 bases between. The CDR3 is 13 amino acids. The CDR3 DNA follows: TGTGCCAGTAGTACTACAATCTCAGATACGCAGTATTTT. Protein product: CASSTTISDTQYF.

This chain uses TRBV10-3 with TRBJ2-7, with 11 nucleotides matching TRBD1. CDR3 size: 12 residues. Germline CDR1 is ENHRY and CDR2 is SYGVKD. CDR3 protein: CAGGQGAREQYF. The CDR3, as DNA: TGTGCGGGTGGACAGGGGGCGCGGGAGCAGTACTTC.

The chain is built from TRBV4-3 and TRBJ1-1; D perhaps matches TRBD1 (5 bases). Trimming left V 3 bases short and J 1 base short, with 9 bases between. CDR1 LGHNA and CDR2 YSLEER come from the germline V gene. The CDR3 is 14 residues long. CDR3 loop: CASSQDTGNTEAFF. CDR3 nucleotide sequence: TGCGCCAGCAGCCAGGATACAGGGAACACTGAAGCTTTCTTT.

V usage is TRBV7-2 and J usage is TRBJ2-7; 10 nucleotides match TRBD1. CDR1 and CDR2 (germline): SGHTA, FQGNSA. Trimming removed 4 bases from V and 5 bases from J; junction bases left unmatched: 8. CDR3 length: 15 residues. CDR3 in DNA: TGTGCCAGCAGCTCGACAGGGGGCGCGGAAAACGAGCAGTACTTC. It translates to CASSSTGGAENEQYF.

The chain carries TRBV27 and TRBJ1-2; 11 nucleotides match TRBD1. Germline lookup yields CDR1 MNHEY and CDR2 SMNVEV (reference sequence). V lost 6 bases, J lost 5 bases, and 8 bases stayed unmatched. The CDR3 has 15 amino acids. CDR3: CASSPGTGGFYGYTF. CDR3 nucleotide sequence: TGTGCCAGCAGCCCCGGGACAGGGGGGTTTTATGGCTACACCTTC.

This chain connects TRBV5-6 to TRBJ2-2; tentatively, D is TRBD1 (5 bases). Germline-derived CDR1 and CDR2 are SGHDT and YYEEEE. There are 15 residues in the CDR3. V lost 7 bases, J lost 1 base, and 14 bases lay in between. DNA for the CDR3: TGTGCCAGCTCCATGGGGCTCGGGAACACCGGGGAGCTGTTTTTT. Its translation: CASSMGLGNTGELFF.

This chain connects TRBV1 to TRBJ2-3; the table names TRBD1, a call not compared with the DNA. TRBV1 is termed a pseudogene. The CDR3 is 18 residues long. CDR3 residues: CTSSQNGQGKQRGDTQYF. CDR3 nucleotides: TGCACCAGCAGCCAAAACGGACAGGGCAAGCAGCGGGGAGATACGCAGTATTTT.

The chain carries TRBV6-1 and TRBJ1-3; 9 bases agree with TRBD1. Germline-derived CDR1 and CDR2 are MNHNS and SASEGT. This CDR3 contains 16 residues. V was clipped by 2 bases and J by 4 bases; unmatched bases: 6. The CDR3 protein is CASSEKQGARGNTIYF. As DNA, the CDR3 is TGTGCCAGCAGTGAAAAACAGGGGGCGCGAGGAAACACCATATATTTT.

The CDR3 protein is CASSRDSGGASYEQYF. DNA of the CDR3: TGTGCCAGCAGCCGGGATAGCGGGGGGGCGTCCTACGAGCAGTACTTC. V is TRBV4-2 and J is TRBJ2-7; 11 bases map to TRBD2. CDR3 length: 16 residues. Per germline, CDR1 LGHNA and CDR2 YNFKEQ. Unmatched junction bases numbered 6, after V lost 4 bases and J lost 1 base.

The CDR3 protein is CASSGGVSTEAFF. DNA for the CDR3: TGTGCCAGCAGCGGTGGGGTCTCCACTGAAGCTTTCTTT. The rearrangement uses TRBV9 and TRBJ1-1; no clear D. Germline assignment: CDR1 SGDLS and CDR2 YYNGEE. The CDR3 spans 13 residues. Trimming left V 3 bases short and J 4 bases short, with 10 bases between.

This chain links TRBV11-2 with TRBJ2-5; D gene unclear. CDR3 length: 11 residues. Germline V gene lookup returns CDR1 SGHAT and CDR2 FQNNGV. The V gene lost 4 bases and the J gene lost 5 bases, with 5 bases spanning the gap. In nucleotides, the CDR3 is TGTGCCAGCAGCTCGAAGGAGACCCAGTACTTC. This sequence encodes CASSSKETQYF. Filled out from reference TRBV11-2 and TRBJ2-5, the complete variable domain reads EAGVAQSPRYKIIEKRQSVAFWCNPISGHATLYWYQQILGQGPKLLIQFQNNGVVDDSQLPKDRFSAERLKGVDSTLKIQPAKLEDSAVYLCASSSKETQYFGPGTRLLVL.

The chain carries TRBV10-3 and TRBJ1-2; no reliable D call. V was trimmed by 11 bases and J by 0 bases, leaving 13 bases between them. Germline V CDR1 and CDR2: ENHRY, SYGVKD. The CDR3 has 13 residues. For the CDR3, the DNA is TGTGCCGTTCCGGGCCAAGCTAACTATGGCTACACCTTC. Protein: CAVPGQANYGYTF.

The chain couples TRBV5-4 to TRBJ1-6; D is unresolved. V was trimmed by 4 bases and J by 7 bases, leaving 15 bases between them. The germline CDR1 and CDR2 sequences are SGHNT and YYREEE (reference sequence). This CDR3 has 15 amino acids. The CDR3 nucleotides are TGTGCCAGCAGCCTCGACATTCTCCCCAATTCACCCCTCCACTTT. This sequence encodes CASSLDILPNSPLHF.

CDR3 loop: CASSSTGSQKETQYF. CDR3 sequence (DNA): TGTGCCAGCAGCTCGACAGGGAGTCAAAAAGAGACCCAGTACTTC. The chain recombines TRBV7-2 with TRBJ2-5, with 7 nucleotides matching TRBD1. The CDR3 has 15 amino acids. CDR1 and CDR2 (germline): SGHTA, FQGNSA. J was trimmed by 3 bases and V by 4 bases; bases with no gene match: 8.

The J gene is TRBJ2-3, the V gene TRBV5-4, with D tentatively TRBD1 (6 bases). V was clipped by 6 bases and J by 0 bases, with 11 bases between them. The CDR3 spans 14 residues. Germline loops: CDR1 SGHNT, CDR2 YYREEE (reference sequence). CDR3 protein: CASTYRDSTDTQYF. CDR3 sequence (DNA): TGTGCCAGCACCTACAGGGATAGCACAGATACGCAGTATTTT.

This clone came up a few times. V is TRBV2 and J is TRBJ1-6; no firm D call. The germline V gene encodes CDR1 SNHLY and CDR2 FYNNEI. The germline V and J ends were trimmed by 1 base and 9 bases, with 13 bases remaining between them. The length of the CDR3 is 15 residues. CDR3 sequence reads: CASSEGIGIGSPLHF. For the CDR3, the DNA is TGTGCCAGCAGTGAAGGAATAGGGATCGGTTCACCCCTCCACTTT.

There are a few counts of this clone. V is TRBV7-2 and J is TRBJ2-2; 8 bases are a match to TRBD1. The germline CDR1 and CDR2 sequences are SGHTA and FQGNSA. The CDR3 contains 16 residues. J lost 6 bases, V lost 6 bases, and 12 bases had no gene match. This chain's CDR3 is CASSLRTGMFAGELFF. CDR3 sequence (DNA): TGTGCCAGCAGTCTCAGGACAGGGATGTTCGCCGGGGAGCTGTTTTTT. Based on the CDR3 plus reference TRBV7-2 and TRBJ2-2, the full variable domain is GAGVSQSPSNKVTEKGKDVELRCDPISGHTALYWYRQSLGQGLEFLIYFQGNSAPDKSGLPSDRFSAERTGGSVSTLTIQRTQQEDSAVYLCASSLRTGMFAGELFFGEGSRLTVL.

Only one count was recorded for this clone. The chain links TRBV9 to TRBJ2-5; D might be TRBD1 (6 bases). Germline CDR1 reads SGDLS; CDR2 reads YYNGEE. The CDR3 is made up of 15 amino acids. Between the trimmed V and J ends, which lost 4 bases and 2 bases, there was a span of 15 bases. The CDR3 spells CASSLRTGIQETQYF. The CDR3 DNA follows: TGTGCCAGCAGCCTCCGTACAGGGATACAAGAGACCCAGTACTTC.

The rearrangement links TRBV7-6 to TRBJ2-1; 13 bases map to TRBD2. This CDR3 contains 15 residues. Germline V CDR1 and CDR2: SGHVS, FNYEAQ. J lost 7 bases, V lost 1 base, and 1 base had no gene match. CDR3 DNA: TGTGCCAGCAGCTTAGGGACTAGCGGGGGAAATGAGCAGTTCTTC. Its protein is CASSLGTSGGNEQFF.

The chain joins TRBV4-1 to TRBJ2-5, with D perhaps matching TRBD1 or TRBD2 (5 bases each). The germline V gene has CDR1 MGHRA and CDR2 YSYEKL. Between the trimmed V and J ends, which lost 3 bases and 4 bases, there was a span of 12 bases. The CDR3 is 14 amino acids. CDR3 sequence (DNA): TGCGCCAGCAGCCAGGGGCTTGGGGGAGAGACCCAGTACTTC. Protein: CASSQGLGGETQYF.

The chain uses TRBV9 and TRBJ2-5; 10 bases are shared with TRBD2. J gave up 2 bases and V 1 base, and 5 bases lay outside the gene matches. Germline CDR1 and CDR2: SGDLS and YYNGEE. This CDR3 is 16 amino acids long. CDR3 bases: TGTGCCAGCAGCGTATGGGCTAGCGGGGGTCAAGAGACCCAGTACTTC. As protein: CASSVWASGGQETQYF.

This chain links TRBV13 with TRBJ1-2, with D possibly TRBD1 on 6 matching bases. The CDR3 covers 15 residues. CDR1 PRHDT and CDR2 FYEKMQ come from the germline V gene (reference sequence). V was cut by 4 bases and J by 7 bases, with 19 bases left in between. In DNA, the CDR3 is TGTGCCAGCAGCTCCAGCCTGGGGACGGGGGCTGGCTACACCTTC. Residues: CASSSSLGTGAGYTF.

This clone was seen only a few times. The rearrangement links TRBV19 to TRBJ1-6; 8 nucleotides line up with TRBD1. Germline CDR1 is LNHDA and CDR2 is SQIVND (reference sequence). The CDR3 spans 16 residues. With 6 bases clipped from V and 7 bases from J, the junction kept 11 bases outside the gene matches. The CDR3 sequence: CASSPPGGASNSPLHF. CDR3 in DNA: TGTGCCAGTAGCCCTCCAGGGGGCGCTTCAAATTCACCCCTCCACTTT. The entire variable domain, with the rest obtained from reference TRBV19 and TRBJ1-6, is as follows: DGGITQSPKYLFRKEGQNVTLSCEQNLNHDAMYWYRQDPGQGLRLIYYSQIVNDFQKGDIAEGYSVSREKKESFPLTVTSAQKNPTAFYLCASSPPGGASNSPLHFGNGTRLTVT.

This chain connects TRBV18 to TRBJ2-7; D ambiguous. The CDR3 has 16 amino acids. V was clipped by 5 bases and J by 0 bases, with 17 bases between them. Germline V gene lookup returns CDR1 KGHSH and CDR2 LQKENI. CDR3 sequence reads: CASSSSTTWSSYEQYF. The CDR3 region has the DNA TGTGCCAGCTCATCATCGACAACATGGAGCTCCTACGAGCAGTACTTC.

The V gene is TRBV4-2, the J gene TRBJ2-4; TRBD1 aligns across 10 bases. With 1 base clipped from V and 6 bases from J, the junction kept 3 bases outside the gene matches. The length of the CDR3 is 15 residues. Germline values: CDR1 LGHNA, CDR2 YNFKEQ. Here the CDR3 reads CASSQGTGGGNIQYF. The CDR3 coding sequence is TGTGCCAGCAGCCAAGGGACAGGGGGTGGAAACATTCAGTACTTC.

The J gene is TRBJ2-1, the V gene TRBV7-9; 7 nucleotides match TRBD2. Germline V gene data show CDR1 as SEHNR and CDR2 as FQNEAQ (reference sequence). V dropped 5 bases and J dropped 4; count of bases not matched to a gene: 8. The CDR3 sequence is 15 residues long. The CDR3 sequence: CASSRGGVGYNEQFF. The CDR3 DNA reads as TGTGCCAGCAGCCGTGGGGGGGTCGGATACAATGAGCAGTTCTTC.